What follows is one T cell receptor (beta chain) and its context. Antigen unknown. This sample is part of a study of T cells in severe cutaneous drug reactions. About the study: A European registry, Taiwan and Thailand supplied patients during about 2010 to 2018. Naranjo and ALDEN algorithms identified the culprit drug.

The patients sequenced had a carbamazepine-induced Stevens-Johnson syndrome or toxic epidermal necrolysis reaction. General study points: In carbamazepine-induced Stevens-Johnson syndrome or toxic epidermal necrolysis, TRBV12-4 averaged about 30% in blister cells and around 5% in PBMC. All seven CBZ-SJS/TEN blister samples shared a public TCRbeta CDR3 at mean about 15%.

The iRepertoire multiplex PCR system with TCR subtype-specific primers built both bulk and single-cell libraries. TCRdb re-called the multiplex PCR reads and catalogs CDR3 proteins one per entry, DNA excluded. The table lists about 7,500 distinct CDR3 sequences. This CDR3 contains 14 residues. Germline V gene data show CDR1 as WSHSY and CDR2 as SAAADI. The V and J genes are TRBV10-2 and TRBJ2-1. Material for sequencing was cells from a skin blister. This TCR was sampled from a human donor with a severe cutaneous adverse drug reaction. The CDR3 sequence: CASCSGTSYNEQFF.